A single T cell receptor (beta chain) is shown here with its context. In this sample, this clonotype turned up a few times. The specificity of this receptor is unknown. No much larger clone is present one base from it, and per-base qualities are unavailable. Systemically healthy Caucasian individuals from Russia, around 39 in total and aged roughly 6 to 100 years, were included as donors. Ten milliliters of peripheral blood were collected from each donor into EDTA-treated Vacutainer tubes. Ficoll-Paque density-gradient centrifugation was used to isolate PBMCs, with at least 7 million per sample. Total RNA was extracted from PBMCs with Trizol reagent, with at least 5.5 micrograms obtained per sample. For every donor, an aliquot of PBMCs went through flow cytometry to measure the percentages of naive CD45RAhigh/CD27high T cells. Per the germline V gene (reference sequence), MNHEY is the CDR1 and SMNVEV is the CDR2. Reading from cysteine to phenylalanine, the CDR3 counts 13 amino acids. The only DNA kept is the CDR3, 39 bases in frame from the first base. Trimming removed 1 base from V and 5 bases from J, leaving 6 bases between the germline ends.

This sample was taken from a study of blood T cells in healthy people across ages (dated by TCRdb to about 2015). Background for the entire study: Template switching captured roughly one uniquely barcoded TCR beta cDNA molecule per two T cells in model experiments. The study measured age-related changes in TCR beta repertoire diversity using deep sequencing normalized with unique cDNA molecular identifiers. The donors were split into four age groups: young (average around 17 years), middle-aged (more than 35), aged (more than 60) and long-lived (more than 80). To avoid experimental bias, donors of different ages were distributed randomly across sequencing lanes. For two donors (one aged 18 to 30 and one aged 80 or older), the study analyzed two additional independent replicas of 1 million unique cDNA reads from the same blood draw.

Results and caveats for the whole study, not just this receptor: As age increased, observed TCR beta diversity per million T cells dropped in a roughly linear way, and a significant reduction was already evident by age around 41. Compared with the aged group, more naive CD4+ T cells, fewer expanded clones and increased TCR diversity were shown by the long-lived group, suggesting age selection. The CMV infection status of donors was not known, potentially confounding age-related changes in expanded clonotypes. A strong correlation was found between observed TCR beta diversity and the percentage of naive T cells measured by flow cytometry. Estimates of total diversity based on one million sequenced T cells were considered lower bounds and underestimates. Bulk unsorted PBMC profiling prevented conclusive comparison of naive and antigen-experienced compartments.

The library was made by 5' RACE. The data were produced on an Illumina HiSeq 2500. A second PCR of about 7 to 12 cycles was performed with a sample-barcoded 5' primer and a J-beta primer mix. A template-switch 5' adaptor carrying 12 random nucleotides introduced a unique molecular identifier onto each TCR beta cDNA molecule. At least 2.5 million CDR3-containing paired-end reads were obtained from each sample. The Mint cDNA synthesis kit, primed by a TRBC-specific oligonucleotide, was used to synthesize first-strand cDNA from all RNA. All cDNA was treated with uracil-DNA glycosylase and then went through a first 18-cycle PCR with the universal primers M1SS and BC2_uni_R. Turning to the authors' computational methods: For normalization, 1 million high-quality reads were randomly selected from each sample, with every read carrying a distinct molecular identifier. Instead of being binned into consensus sequences, reads with shared molecular identifiers were discarded. CDR3 identification, clonotype clustering and error correction used MiTCR with a Q25 quality threshold and the strictest error-elimination algorithm. A nonparametric unseen species model with Euler transformation was used to estimate a lower bound on total TCR beta diversity. The public reads were quality trimmed at Q25 with fastp and then assembled into clones with MiXCR by TCRdb, keeping productive beta chains. Each entry merges the rows of one CDR3 protein and shows their most common DNA and genes. These V and J calls originate from TCRdb's pipeline instead of the authors' own analysis. The sample table shows about 600,000 distinct CDR3 sequences, and 47% are seen once. The ten largest clonotypes hold 20% to 25% of the sample.

This sequence was found in an elderly man in good health. Here the chain combines TRBV27 and TRBJ1-5; too little of a D gene remains to name it. The sample taken for sequencing was blood. The CDR3 region has the sequence CASSLFEYQPQHF. The base sequence is TGTGCCAGCAGTTTATTTGAGTATCAGCCCCAGCATTTT.